The sequence of this T cell receptor beta chain was determined in a study of cytomegalovirus exposure and HLA in healthy donors. Whole-study context: Previous work identified roughly 120 million unique TCR beta sequences from some 170 million T cells.

As for this clone: Its antigen is undetermined.

Study-wide results and caveats: For cytomegalovirus status, the classifier reportedly gave diagnoses with high specificity and sensitivity. After further analysis at a later stage, some 15,000 TCR beta sequences were associated with HLA alleles at 0.05 false discovery rate.

This PCR relied on a set of 60 Vbeta primers and 13 Jbeta primers. Libraries were prepared by immunoSEQ multiplex PCR; TCRdb keeps only in-frame clonotypes and omits some of them. The data show approximately 120,000 clones, over 65% seen once. Germline CDR1 SGDLS, CDR2 YYNGEE. V was pared by 3 bases and J by 8 bases, with 11 bases between. The CDR3 extends over 12 amino acids. V usage is TRBV9 and J usage is TRBJ1-2; D perhaps matches TRBD1 (5 bases). This receptor was taken from a man aged 18 to 29 in good health and CMV-seronegative. The specimen was PBMCs. Here the CDR3 DNA reads TGTGCCAGCAGCGGGGACGGAGGGGGCTACACCTTC. The encoded protein is CASSGDGGGYTF. The variable domain in full, with the rest retrieved from reference TRBV9 and TRBJ1-2, is DSGVTQTPKHLITATGQRVTLRCSPRSGDLSVYWYQQSLDQGLQFLIQYYNGEERAKGNILERFSAQQFPDLHSELNLSSLELGDSALYFCASSGDGGGYTFGSGTRLTVV.